The 22 T cell receptor beta chains below come from one sample, sequenced in a study of T cell clones after liver transplantation. Profiled with immunoSEQ multiplex PCR; TCRdb holds only in-frame clones, not every one. The table has under 20,000 clones, over 75% seen once; the top ten hold roughly 13%. The specimen comprised CD8+ T cells from blood, sampled before liver transplant. All receptors derive from a human donor who received a liver transplant.

The chain joins TRBV2 to TRBJ2-6; D remains ambiguous. The CDR3 is 11 residues long. Germline V gene data show CDR1 as SNHLY and CDR2 as FYNNEI. CDR3 amino acids: CALGGANVLTF. DNA for the CDR3: TGTGCACTGGGAGGGGCCAACGTCCTGACTTTC.

This chain joins TRBV7-9 and TRBJ2-1; D is undetermined. Per the germline V gene, CDR1 is SEHNR and CDR2 is FQNEAQ (reference sequence). V lost 3 bases to trimming and J lost 5 bases, with 5 bases between them. The length of the CDR3 is 12 residues. As DNA, the CDR3 is TGTGCCAGCAGCTTCATCCACAATGAGCAGTTCTTC. Translating gives CASSFIHNEQFF. The variable domain in full, with the rest retrieved from reference TRBV7-9 and TRBJ2-1, is DTGVSQNPRHKITKRGQNVTFRCDPISEHNRLYWYRQTLGQGPEFLTYFQNEAQLEKSRLLSDRFSAERPKGSFSTLEIQRTEQGDSAMYLCASSFIHNEQFFGPGTRLTVL.

The J gene is TRBJ2-7, the V gene TRBV11-2, with TRBD1 matching 12 bases. The CDR3 has 17 residues. Trimming cost V 9 bases and J 3 bases; bases outside gene matches: 15. The germline gives CDR1 SGHAT, CDR2 FQNNGV. The CDR3 DNA sequence: TGTGCCAGTACCCACCACTACGGGACAGGGGGCTTCTACGAGCAGTACTTC. It specifies CASTHHYGTGGFYEQYF.

The rearrangement joins TRBV4-1 to TRBJ1-1, with D possibly matching TRBD1 (6 bases). The CDR3 runs to 15 residues. Trimming stripped 0 bases from V and 1 base from J, with 9 bases between. Germline assignment: CDR1 MGHRA and CDR2 YSYEKL. The CDR3 sequence is CASSQEPGANTEAFF. As DNA, the CDR3 is TGCGCCAGCAGCCAAGAACCGGGGGCGAACACTGAAGCTTTCTTT.

This chain uses TRBV9 with TRBJ1-5; D is perhaps TRBD1 (5 bases). The CDR3 has 14 amino acids. Trimming cost V 0 bases and J 6 bases, with 10 bases left between them. CDR1 and CDR2 (germline): SGDLS, YYNGEE. The CDR3 DNA sequence: TGTGCCAGCAGCGTAGGGGGGGACGGTCAGCCCCAGCATTTT. Its translation: CASSVGGDGQPQHF.

The chain recombines TRBV5-1 with TRBJ1-1, with 11 bases lining up with TRBD1. The germline V gene has CDR1 SGHRS and CDR2 YFSETQ. The ends lost 7 bases at V and 0 bases at J; junction bases unmatched: 5. This CDR3 contains 15 residues. The CDR3 protein is CASGRDRGLNTEAFF. CDR3 DNA sequence: TGCGCCAGCGGCAGGGACAGGGGGTTGAACACTGAAGCTTTCTTT.

The chain recombines TRBV5-5 with TRBJ1-4; perhaps TRBD1 as D (6 bases). Trimming pared 4 bases from V and 3 bases from J, leaving 13 bases between. Germline CDR1 reads SGHKS; CDR2 reads YYEKEE (reference sequence). CDR3 length: 15 amino acids. CDR3 nucleotides: TGTGCCAGCAGCAGAGGACAGAATCCTAATGAAAAACTGTTTTTT. The encoded protein is CASSRGQNPNEKLFF.

This clone came up a few times. The chain is built from TRBV7-2 and TRBJ2-7; D is ambiguous. The CDR3 has 14 amino acids. The germline V gene encodes CDR1 SGHTA and CDR2 FQGNSA. V lost 2 bases, J lost 7 bases, and 15 bases lay in between. The CDR3 DNA reads TGTGCCAGCAGCTTAATTGTCTCAGCCGGGGAGCAGTACTTC. This encodes CASSLIVSAGEQYF.

V is TRBV4-1 and J is TRBJ1-4; 8 positions agree with TRBD1. Germline-derived CDR1 and CDR2 are MGHRA and YSYEKL. The CDR3 contains 14 residues. The junction had 3 bases not matched to a gene; V was cut back by 4 bases and J by 5 bases. CDR3 sequence: CASSPRDRNEKLFF. Written as DNA, the CDR3 is TGCGCCAGCAGCCCACGGGACAGGAATGAAAAACTGTTTTTT.

The rearrangement uses TRBV28 and TRBJ2-3; D may match TRBD1 or TRBD2 (7 bases each). The CDR3 is made up of 12 amino acids. Trimming removed 6 bases from V and 13 bases from J, with 17 bases in between. CDR1 is MDHEN and CDR2 is SYDVKM in the germline V gene. The CDR3 DNA is TGTGCCAGCAGGCCCAGGGGGGGGCAGGAGTATTTT. It is translated as CASRPRGGQEYF.

This chain links TRBV9 with TRBJ2-1, with 7 bases that match TRBD2. The CDR3 is 16 residues long. Germline CDR1 and CDR2: SGDLS and YYNGEE. Losses at the gene ends were 0 bases for V and 2 bases for J; bases not matched to a gene: 5. CDR3 sequence (DNA): TGTGCCAGCAGCGTAGGAGCGGGAATGACCTACAATGAGCAGTTCTTC. Its protein is CASSVGAGMTYNEQFF.

The chain employs TRBV19 and TRBJ2-7; tentatively, D is TRBD1 (7 bases). Trimming removed 11 bases from V and 1 base from J, with 15 bases in between. Germline V CDR1 and CDR2: LNHDA, SQIVND (reference sequence). This CDR3 has 13 residues. The CDR3 DNA reads as TGTGCCTCCGGGGCAGGGGGGTCCTACGAGCAGTACTTC. Translation: CASGAGGSYEQYF.

This chain joins TRBV27 and TRBJ2-4; 8 bases map to TRBD2. Germline CDR1 and CDR2: MNHEY and SMNVEV (reference sequence). V lost 2 bases and J lost 4; bases outside the gene matches: 4. The CDR3 runs 15 residues. CDR3 coding DNA: TGTGCCAGCAGTTTAAGGGCTAGCGGGAAAAACATTCAGTACTTC. Translating it yields CASSLRASGKNIQYF.

This clone was seen only once. The gene calls are TRBV28 and TRBJ2-7; 7 bases line up with TRBD1. With V trimmed by 5 bases and J by 5 bases, 15 bases remained unmatched. CDR3 length: 16 amino acids. Germline lookup yields CDR1 MDHEN and CDR2 SYDVKM. For the CDR3, the DNA is TGTGCCAGCAGTCCCCCCCCGCTAGGGACAGCCCACGAGCAGTACTTC. Its translation: CASSPPPLGTAHEQYF. The variable domain in full, with the rest retrieved from reference TRBV28 and TRBJ2-7, is DVKVTQSSRYLVKRTGEKVFLECVQDMDHENMFWYRQDPGLGLRLIYFSYDVKMKEKGDIPEGYSVSREKKERFSLILESASTNQTSMYLCASSPPPLGTAHEQYFGPGTRLTVT.

V gene TRBV28 combines with J gene TRBJ1-2; tentatively, D is TRBD1 (6 bases). V lost 6 bases, J lost 10 bases, and 15 bases lay in between. The CDR3 covers 12 residues. The germline V gene has CDR1 MDHEN and CDR2 SYDVKM. CDR3 region: CASSPTGLDYTF. Here the CDR3 DNA reads TGTGCCAGCAGCCCGACAGGTTTGGACTACACCTTC.

The chain couples TRBV4-1 to TRBJ2-1; possible D gene TRBD1, 5 bases. This CDR3 has 16 amino acids. The V and J ends lost 1 base and 2 bases respectively, with 12 bases between them. Looked up from germline, CDR1 is MGHRA and CDR2 is YSYEKL. The DNA for the CDR3 is TGCGCCAGCAGCCAAGCCGGCCAGGGCGCCTACAATGAGCAGTTCTTC. As protein: CASSQAGQGAYNEQFF.

The genes are TRBV2 and TRBJ1-5, with 10 bases that match TRBD1. Germline CDR1 is SNHLY and CDR2 is FYNNEI. This CDR3 is built from 15 residues. V gave up 6 bases and J gave up 4 bases; unmatched junction bases: 6. The CDR3 loop reads CASRVGDRGNQPQHF. CDR3 DNA: TGTGCCAGCAGAGTAGGGGACAGGGGAAATCAGCCCCAGCATTTT.

Worth noting for this clone: This may be a read error: a much more frequent sequence differs by one nucleotide. Other DNA sequences in the sample encode the same CDR3. The chain is built from TRBV27 and TRBJ1-5; D is perhaps TRBD1 (5 bases). Germline lookup yields CDR1 MNHEY and CDR2 SMNVEV (reference sequence). CDR3 length: 14 amino acids. The V end lost 3 bases, the J end lost 3 bases, and 9 bases lay between the germline ends. This CDR3 reads CASSLTVYNQPQHF. CDR3 nucleotide sequence: TGTGCCAGCAGTTTGACAGTTTACAATCAGCCCCAGCATTTT.

The chain employs TRBV6-4 and TRBJ1-1; D might be TRBD1 (5 bases). V lost 11 bases, J lost 2 bases, and 18 bases lay in between. CDR3 size: 14 residues. CDR1 is MRHNA and CDR2 is SNTAGT in the germline V gene. The CDR3 loop reads CAPGVPETNTEAFF. The DNA for the CDR3 is TGTGCCCCGGGGGTCCCAGAGACAAACACTGAAGCTTTCTTT.

The chain carries TRBV19 and TRBJ1-3; D uncertain. Germline V CDR1 and CDR2: LNHDA, SQIVND (reference sequence). This CDR3 is built from 14 residues. V was cut by 5 bases and J by 0 bases, with 8 bases left in between. CDR3 region: CASSLINSGNTIYF. CDR3 coding DNA: TGTGCCAGTAGTTTGATAAACTCTGGAAACACCATATATTTT.

The V gene is TRBV4-1, the J gene TRBJ1-4; possible D gene TRBD1, 6 bases. Trimming removed 1 base at V and 2 bases at J, with 17 bases between. CDR3 length equals 18 residues. Germline-derived CDR1 and CDR2 are MGHRA and YSYEKL. Written as DNA, the CDR3 is TGCGCCAGCAGCCAAGTCTCCAGGGGAAGTGTGACTAATGAAAAACTGTTTTTT. Protein: CASSQVSRGSVTNEKLFF.

The chain links TRBV27 to TRBJ2-1; either TRBD1 or TRBD2 may fit D (5 bases each). Germline V gene sequence: CDR1 MNHEY, CDR2 SMNVEV (reference sequence). The CDR3 is 14 residues long. Trimming took 5 bases from V and 7 from J, leaving 15 bases between them. This chain's CDR3 is CASSLRDPSNEQFF. The CDR3, as DNA: TGTGCCAGCAGTCTCCGGGACCCATCTAATGAGCAGTTCTTC.